This TCR beta chain was documented in a study of blood T cell repertoires in COVID-19. The CDR3 covers 14 residues. Trimming cost V 0 bases and J 7 bases, with 11 bases left between them. Germline values: CDR1 SGHRS, CDR2 YFSETQ. Method: immunoSEQ multiplex PCR; TCRdb's copy keeps in-frame clones and lacks some. The sample lists about 92,000 clones; 80% were seen once. This receptor was obtained from a woman in her 70s with acute or convalescent COVID-19. Material for sequencing was peripheral blood. This chain joins TRBV5-1 and TRBJ2-1, with D hard to call. The CDR3 loop reads CASSLANSVNEQFF. The CDR3 bases are TGCGCCAGCAGCTTGGCTAATTCGGTAAATGAGCAGTTCTTC.